The 20 T cell receptor beta chains given below trace back to one sample, sequenced in a study of blood T cell repertoires in COVID-19. Clones were sequenced by immunoSEQ multiplex PCR, and TCRdb holds only the in-frame ones, with some missing. The sample has tens of thousands of clones; 80% to 90% are singletons. The sample comprised peripheral blood. The receptors here all came from a man in his fifties with active COVID-19.

The CDR3 is CASSPGFGNQPQHF. The CDR3 DNA sequence: TGTGCCAGTAGTCCAGGGTTTGGCAATCAGCCCCAGCATTTT. The chain employs TRBV19 and TRBJ1-5, with a possible D match to TRBD1 (5 bases). CDR3 size: 14 residues. Germline loops: CDR1 LNHDA, CDR2 SQIVND (reference sequence). The V end was cut by 5 bases, the J end by 2 bases, with 10 bases between.

The chain uses TRBV28 and TRBJ1-5, with D tentatively TRBD1 (5 bases). This CDR3 spans 15 amino acids. V lost 7 bases to trimming and J lost 7 bases, with 20 bases between them. Germline lookup yields CDR1 MDHEN and CDR2 SYDVKM. CDR3: CASIKGGTGSQPQHF. DNA for the CDR3: TGTGCCAGCATCAAGGGAGGGACGGGGTCGCAGCCCCAGCATTTT.

This chain connects TRBV4-3 to TRBJ2-1; TRBD2 matches at 8 bases. The germline V gene encodes CDR1 LGHNA and CDR2 YSLEER. CDR3 length: 14 residues. The ends lost 6 bases at V and 5 bases at J; junction bases unmatched: 6. CDR3 sequence reads: CASSAGGFHNEQFF. The CDR3 region has the DNA TGCGCCAGCAGTGCGGGAGGATTCCACAATGAGCAGTTCTTC.

This chain joins TRBV19 and TRBJ1-5; D is unresolved. Deletions cut 0 bases from V and 4 bases from J, with 10 bases between. Germline V gives CDR1 LNHDA, CDR2 SQIVND (reference sequence). The CDR3 runs 15 residues. DNA for the CDR3: TGTGCCAGTAGTATAGATCAGACGGGGAATCAGCCCCAGCATTTT. It yields the protein CASSIDQTGNQPQHF.

V and J are TRBV28 and TRBJ2-7, with 10 bases identical to TRBD1. CDR1 and CDR2 (germline): MDHEN, SYDVKM. The V segment lost 4 bases and the J segment 5 bases; nucleotides outside the gene matches: 11. This CDR3 contains 16 residues. The DNA of the CDR3 is TGTGCCAGCAGTTCCCACCGGGACAGGGGAGGCCACGAGCAGTACTTC. Encoded protein: CASSSHRDRGGHEQYF. Full variable domain (remainder filled in from reference TRBV28 and TRBJ2-7): DVKVTQSSRYLVKRTGEKVFLECVQDMDHENMFWYRQDPGLGLRLIYFSYDVKMKEKGDIPEGYSVSREKKERFSLILESASTNQTSMYLCASSSHRDRGGHEQYFGPGTRLTVT.

This chain joins TRBV15 and TRBJ2-6; D ambiguous. V lost 5 bases, J lost 1 base, and 9 bases lay in between. Germline-derived CDR1 and CDR2 are LNHNV and YYDKDF (reference sequence). This CDR3 contains 15 residues. This CDR3 reads CATSPPRSGANVLTF. The CDR3 nucleotides are TGTGCCACCAGCCCTCCTCGGTCTGGGGCCAACGTCCTGACTTTC. The full variable domain, rest sourced from reference TRBV15 and TRBJ2-6, is DAMVIQNPRYQVTQFGKPVTLSCSQTLNHNVMYWYQQKSSQAPKLLFHYYDKDFNNEADTPDNFQSRRPNTSFCFLDIRSPGLGDTAMYLCATSPPRSGANVLTFGAGSRLTVL.

This sequence joins TRBV4-3 and TRBJ2-3; 10 positions agree with TRBD2. Germline-derived CDR1 and CDR2 are LGHNA and YSLEER. The CDR3 is made up of 16 amino acids. V gave up 4 bases and J gave up 6 bases; unmatched junction bases: 10. The CDR3 DNA reads as TGCGCCAGCAGCCTCGTTTTAGCGGGGGGAAGGGATACGCAGTATTTT. This sequence encodes CASSLVLAGGRDTQYF.

The chain combines TRBV7-3 with TRBJ2-7, with 8 positions matching TRBD2. J was trimmed by 9 bases and V by 5 bases; bases with no gene match: 21. Germline V CDR1 and CDR2: SGHTA, FQGTGA. The CDR3 is 17 amino acids. The CDR3 loop is CASSEGLAGRRSVGQYF. CDR3 nucleotide sequence: TGTGCCAGCAGCGAGGGTCTAGCGGGCCGCCGTTCGGTAGGGCAGTACTTC.

There are a few counts of this clone. This chain joins TRBV27 and TRBJ2-7; TRBD2 matches 8 bases. CDR3 length equals 15 residues. J gave up 4 bases and V 1 base, and 6 bases lay outside the gene matches. Germline CDR1 MNHEY, CDR2 SMNVEV (reference sequence). The CDR3 here is CASSLYAGGRYEQYF. The CDR3 DNA sequence: TGTGCCAGCAGTTTATATGCGGGAGGAAGGTACGAGCAGTACTTC.

The V gene is TRBV7-9, the J gene TRBJ2-5; the D gene is possibly TRBD2 (6 bases). This CDR3 region has 15 residues. Germline V gene sequence: CDR1 SEHNR, CDR2 FQNEAQ (reference sequence). Trimming removed 2 bases at V and 1 base at J, with 11 bases between. The CDR3 DNA sequence: TGTGCCAGCAGCTTACTCACGGGGGTCCAAGAGACCCAGTACTTC. Its translation is CASSLLTGVQETQYF.

The chain recombines TRBV7-9 with TRBJ2-2, with 10 bases that match TRBD1. The germline CDR1 and CDR2 sequences are SEHNR and FQNEAQ (reference sequence). The length of the CDR3 is 16 residues. Trimming took 5 bases from V and 7 from J; bases not matched to a gene: 10. CDR3 in amino acids: CASSRTGTGVNGELFF. CDR3 DNA sequence: TGTGCCAGCAGCCGTACCGGGACAGGGGTGAACGGGGAGCTGTTTTTT.

This clone was seen just once. The V and J genes are TRBV2 and TRBJ1-5; D possibly corresponds to TRBD1 (6 bases). The CDR3 extends over 15 amino acids. Germline CDR1 and CDR2: SNHLY and FYNNEI. The V and J ends lost 2 bases and 3 bases respectively, with 11 bases between them. CDR3 sequence: CASSEQGPFNQPQHF. The CDR3 DNA reads TGTGCCAGCAGTGAACAGGGGCCATTCAATCAGCCCCAGCATTTT.

V usage is TRBV5-4 and J usage is TRBJ2-7, with 12 bases matching TRBD2. CDR1 is SGHNT and CDR2 is YYREEE in the germline V gene (reference sequence). The CDR3 spans 15 residues. The V segment lost 0 bases and the J segment 4 bases; nucleotides outside the gene matches: 2. The CDR3 DNA reads as TGTGCCAGCAGCTTGGGGACTAGCGGGATATACGAGCAGTACTTC. This gives the protein CASSLGTSGIYEQYF. Supplemented by reference TRBV5-4 and TRBJ2-7, the full variable domain reads ETGVTQSPTHLIKTRGQQVTLRCSSQSGHNTVSWYQQALGQGPQFIFQYYREEENGRGNFPPRFSGLQFPNYSSELNVNALELDDSALYLCASSLGTSGIYEQYFGPGTRLTVT.

V and J are TRBV28 and TRBJ2-3; 7 positions match TRBD2. Germline V gene data show CDR1 as MDHEN and CDR2 as SYDVKM. V was pared by 2 bases and J by 0 bases, with 5 bases of the junction left unmatched. The CDR3 consists of 16 residues. This CDR3 reads CASSLGLAASTDTQYF. Here the CDR3 DNA reads TGTGCCAGCAGTTTAGGCCTAGCGGCTAGCACAGATACGCAGTATTTT.

V is TRBV5-1 and J is TRBJ2-1; D is possibly TRBD2 (6 bases). CDR1 is SGHRS and CDR2 is YFSETQ in the germline V gene. V was clipped by 7 bases and J by 2 bases, with 10 bases between them. The CDR3 is 13 amino acids. CDR3 protein: CASAGLPYNEQFF. For the CDR3, the DNA is TGCGCCAGCGCGGGGTTACCCTACAATGAGCAGTTCTTC.

There are a few counts of this clone. The rearrangement links TRBV4-3 to TRBJ1-6; no firm D call. From germline, CDR1 is LGHNA and CDR2 YSLEER. V lost 1 base and J lost 5, with 12 bases in between. CDR3 length: 16 amino acids. CDR3 coding DNA: TGCGCCAGCAGCCAAGGCCTAACAGAGAATAATTCACCCCTCCACTTT. Translated: CASSQGLTENNSPLHF.

The chain couples TRBV27 to TRBJ2-7; 8 nucleotides agree with TRBD2. This CDR3 has 15 amino acids. Germline loops: CDR1 MNHEY, CDR2 SMNVEV (reference sequence). V was clipped by 5 bases and J by 2 bases; unmatched bases: 8. The CDR3 is CASSVIAGTPYEQYF. CDR3 nucleotide sequence: TGTGCCAGCAGTGTCATAGCGGGGACCCCCTACGAGCAGTACTTC.

This clone was recorded at least ten times. The J gene is TRBJ1-3, the V gene TRBV4-2; D gene uncertain. CDR3 length equals 16 residues. The ends were cut back, 1 base at V and 4 bases at J, with 14 bases in the middle. CDR1 and CDR2 from the germline V gene are LGHNA and YNFKEQ. The CDR3 loop is CASSQVAGSEGNTIYF. The DNA for the CDR3 is TGTGCCAGCAGCCAAGTTGCTGGCAGCGAGGGAAACACCATATATTTT.

Points on this clone: The sample contains more than one DNA sequence encoding this CDR3. The chain has TRBV5-1 and TRBJ1-1; weak D call: TRBD1 (6 bases). The germline V gene has CDR1 SGHRS and CDR2 YFSETQ. Trimming removed 4 bases from V and 1 base from J, with 8 bases in between. The CDR3 spans 13 residues. CDR3 in amino acids: CASSLTGNTEAFF. The CDR3 DNA is TGCGCCAGCAGCCTGACAGGGAACACTGAAGCTTTCTTT.

The chain uses TRBV28 and TRBJ1-6; the D is unclear. The V gene lost 5 bases and the J gene lost 8 bases, with 16 bases spanning the gap. The CDR3 contains 15 residues. Germline V CDR1 and CDR2: MDHEN, SYDVKM. The CDR3: CASSNHRNEDSPLHF. The CDR3 coding sequence is TGTGCCAGCAGTAACCACCGAAACGAGGATTCACCCCTCCACTTT. Full variable domain (rest looked up from reference TRBV28 and TRBJ1-6): DVKVTQSSRYLVKRTGEKVFLECVQDMDHENMFWYRQDPGLGLRLIYFSYDVKMKEKGDIPEGYSVSREKKERFSLILESASTNQTSMYLCASSNHRNEDSPLHFGNGTRLTVT.